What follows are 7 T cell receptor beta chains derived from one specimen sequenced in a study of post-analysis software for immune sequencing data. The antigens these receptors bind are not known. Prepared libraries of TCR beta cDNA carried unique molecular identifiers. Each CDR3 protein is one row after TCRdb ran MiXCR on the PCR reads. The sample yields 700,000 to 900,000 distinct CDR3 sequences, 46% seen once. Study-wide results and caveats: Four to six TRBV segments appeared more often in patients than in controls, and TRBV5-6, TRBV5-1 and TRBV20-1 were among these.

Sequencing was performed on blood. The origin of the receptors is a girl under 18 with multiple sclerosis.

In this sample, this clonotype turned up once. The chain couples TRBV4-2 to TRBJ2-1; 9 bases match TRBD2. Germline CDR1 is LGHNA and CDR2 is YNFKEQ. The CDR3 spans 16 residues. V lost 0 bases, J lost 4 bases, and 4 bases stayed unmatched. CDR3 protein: CASSQEQLAGYNEQFF. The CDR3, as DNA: TGTGCCAGCAGCCAAGAACAACTAGCGGGTTACAATGAGCAGTTCTTC.

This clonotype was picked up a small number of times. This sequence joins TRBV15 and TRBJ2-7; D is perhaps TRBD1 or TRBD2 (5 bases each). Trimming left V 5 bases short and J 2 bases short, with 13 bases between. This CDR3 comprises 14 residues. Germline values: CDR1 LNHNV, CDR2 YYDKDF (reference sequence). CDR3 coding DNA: TGTGCCACCAGCCCCTCTGAGGGACCCTACGAGCAGTACTTC. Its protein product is CATSPSEGPYEQYF.

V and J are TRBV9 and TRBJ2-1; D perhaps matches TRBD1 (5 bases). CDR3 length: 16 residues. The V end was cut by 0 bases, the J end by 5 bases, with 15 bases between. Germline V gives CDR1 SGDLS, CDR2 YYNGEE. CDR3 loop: CASSVGGPWEDNEQFF. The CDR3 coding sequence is TGTGCCAGCAGCGTAGGGGGCCCCTGGGAAGACAATGAGCAGTTCTTC.

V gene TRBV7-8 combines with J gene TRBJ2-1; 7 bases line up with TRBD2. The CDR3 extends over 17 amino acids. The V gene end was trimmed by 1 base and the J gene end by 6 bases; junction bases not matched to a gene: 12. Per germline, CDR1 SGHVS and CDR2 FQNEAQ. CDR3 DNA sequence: TGTGCCAGCAGCTTAGAAATACGCGGGAGTATAGGCAATGAGCAGTTCTTC. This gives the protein CASSLEIRGSIGNEQFF. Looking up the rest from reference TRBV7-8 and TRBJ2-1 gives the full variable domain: GAGVSQSPRYKVAKRGQDVALRCDPISGHVSLFWYQQALGQGPEFLTYFQNEAQLDKSGLPSDRFFAERPEGSVSTLKIQRTQQEDSAVYLCASSLEIRGSIGNEQFFGPGTRLTVL.

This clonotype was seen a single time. The CDR3 spells CSVWTSGSMSTGELFF. The CDR3 DNA is TGCAGCGTCTGGACTAGCGGGAGTATGAGCACCGGGGAGCTGTTTTTT. This sequence joins TRBV29-1 and TRBJ2-2; 13 nucleotides line up with TRBD2. Trimming removed 6 bases from V and 4 bases from J; junction bases left unmatched: 8. Germline CDR1 reads SQVTM; CDR2 reads ANQGSEA. The CDR3 extends over 16 amino acids.

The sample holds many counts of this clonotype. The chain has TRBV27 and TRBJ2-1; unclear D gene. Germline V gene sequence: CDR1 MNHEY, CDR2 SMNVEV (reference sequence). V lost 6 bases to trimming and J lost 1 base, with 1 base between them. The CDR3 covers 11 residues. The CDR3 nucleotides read TGTGCCAGCAGGTCCTACAATGAGCAGTTCTTC. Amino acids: CASRSYNEQFF.

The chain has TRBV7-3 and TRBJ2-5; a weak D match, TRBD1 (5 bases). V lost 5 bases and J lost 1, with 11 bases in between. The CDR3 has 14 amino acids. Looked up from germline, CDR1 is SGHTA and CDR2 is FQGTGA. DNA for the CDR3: TGTGCCAGCAGCCCCACAGGAACCCAAGAGACCCAGTACTTC. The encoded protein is CASSPTGTQETQYF.